The present TCR beta chain was sequenced within a study of blood T cell repertoires in COVID-19. The CDR3 contains 14 residues. Trimming at V came to 9 bases and at J to 4 bases, leaving 8 bases not matched to a gene. Germline V CDR1 and CDR2: SGHNT, YENEEA. Clones were read by immunoSEQ multiplex PCR, and TCRdb kept only the in-frame ones, dropping some. In the table there are just over 60,000 clones, about four fifths of which are singletons. This TCR was sampled from a man aged 30 to 39 with COVID-19, enrolled during active disease. V gene TRBV11-3 combines with J gene TRBJ1-4, with 7 bases aligning to TRBD1. Sequencing was carried out using peripheral blood. The CDR3 bases are TGTGCCAGTGGACCAGGGGGGCTTAATGAAAAACTGTTTTTT. Translation: CASGPGGLNEKLFF.